The 27 T cell receptor beta chains below all came from one sample that was sequenced in a study of TIL therapy for anti-PD-1-resistant metastatic lung cancer. The libraries were made with immunoSEQ v3. Assay used: immunoSEQ multiplex PCR; TCRdb lists only in-frame clones, some missing. The profile shows more than 9,500 clones, roughly 63% of them singletons. Time point in this sample: pre-treatment sample, taken before nivolumab and TIL therapy. Most excised metastases sampled were pleural nodules or supraclavicular lymph nodes. This specimen consisted of tumor tissue, obtained at baseline. These receptors were obtained from a person between 25 and 79 years old with non-small cell lung cancer.

The chain couples TRBV28 to TRBJ1-6; 9 bases are a match to TRBD1. The CDR3 is made up of 15 amino acids. V trimming: 6 bases; J trimming: 7 bases; junction bases outside the gene matches: 7. CDR1 is MDHEN, CDR2 SYDVKM, per germline. CDR3 sequence: CASSPQGAQNSPLHF. In DNA, the CDR3 is TGTGCCAGCAGCCCACAGGGGGCGCAAAATTCACCCCTCCACTTT.

The chain employs TRBV2 and TRBJ1-1; 8 nucleotides agree with TRBD1. J lost 1 base, V lost 6 bases, and 1 base had no gene match. Germline lookup yields CDR1 SNHLY and CDR2 FYNNEI. This CDR3 is 13 amino acids long. The CDR3 DNA is TGTGCCAGCAGAGGACAGGGGAACACTGAAGCTTTCTTT. Amino acid sequence: CASRGQGNTEAFF.

CDR3 in DNA: TGTGCCAGCAGCGCCCAGGGCCCTTTTTACAATGAGCAGTTCTTC. Amino acid sequence: CASSAQGPFYNEQFF. The chain is built from TRBV9 and TRBJ2-1; D might be TRBD1 (5 bases). Trimming shortened V by 3 bases and J by 4 bases, and 14 bases separated the two germline ends. Germline-derived CDR1 and CDR2 are SGDLS and YYNGEE. The CDR3 contains 15 residues.

The V gene is TRBV3-1 (or the pseudogene TRBV3-2), the J gene TRBJ2-3, with D tentatively TRBD1 or TRBD2 (5 bases each). Per the germline V gene, CDR1 is LGHDT and CDR2 is YNNKEL (reference sequence). The CDR3 sequence is 15 residues long. V lost 3 bases to trimming and J lost 6 bases, with 16 bases between them. The CDR3 here is CASSQGTELADTQYF. In nucleotides, the CDR3 is TGTGCCAGCAGCCAGGGGACGGAACTGGCCGATACGCAGTATTTT.

V and J are TRBV2 and TRBJ1-3; perhaps TRBD1 as D (6 bases). V lost 2 bases and J lost 0, with 14 bases in between. The length of the CDR3 is 17 residues. Per germline, CDR1 SNHLY and CDR2 FYNNEI. The CDR3 sequence: CASSESLTGYSGNTIYF. The DNA of the CDR3 is TGTGCCAGCAGTGAATCACTTACAGGGTACTCTGGAAACACCATATATTTT.

This clone was recorded a few times. The chain has TRBV5-1 and TRBJ2-7, with TRBD1 identical over 7 bases. The ends lost 0 bases at V and 2 bases at J; junction bases unmatched: 5. The length of the CDR3 is 15 residues. Germline V CDR1 and CDR2: SGHRS, YFSETQ. CDR3: CASSLETGPTYEQYF. DNA for the CDR3: TGCGCCAGCAGCTTGGAGACAGGGCCTACCTACGAGCAGTACTTC.

V usage is TRBV19 and J usage is TRBJ1-2; D possibly corresponds to TRBD1 (5 bases). Germline CDR1 LNHDA, CDR2 SQIVND (reference sequence). This CDR3 comprises 15 residues. Trimming took 6 bases from V and 0 from J, leaving 14 bases between them. Written as DNA, the CDR3 is TGTGCCAGTAGGGGACGGGACGGTTCTAACTATGGCTACACCTTC. It codes for CASRGRDGSNYGYTF.

The chain combines TRBV5-1 with TRBJ1-1; no firm D call. The length of the CDR3 is 20 residues. Germline CDR1 is SGHRS and CDR2 is YFSETQ. The germline V and J ends were trimmed by 4 bases and 1 base, with 29 bases remaining between them. In nucleotides, the CDR3 is TGCGCCAGCAGCGTCGATGGAGCCGGCGCTCCAGAAGCTAAGAACACTGAAGCTTTCTTT. It encodes CASSVDGAGAPEAKNTEAFF.

The V call is TRBV9, the J call TRBJ2-3; weak D call: TRBD1 (5 bases). Germline loops: CDR1 SGDLS, CDR2 YYNGEE. Trimming shortened V by 0 bases and J by 3 bases, and 11 bases separated the two germline ends. This CDR3 is built from 15 residues. The CDR3 DNA follows: TGTGCCAGCAGCGTAGTGGGGCAGAATACAGATACGCAGTATTTT. Protein sequence: CASSVVGQNTDTQYF.

The CDR3 spells CASSYGETQYF. As DNA, the CDR3 is TGTGCCAGCAGTTACGGAGAGACCCAGTACTTC. V and J are TRBV6-5 and TRBJ2-5; D is uncertain. This CDR3 has 11 residues. Trimming took 2 bases from V and 4 from J, leaving 2 bases between them. CDR1 and CDR2 from the germline V gene are MNHEY and SVGAGI.

The chain employs TRBV7-9 and TRBJ2-4, with TRBD2 matching over 10 bases. CDR3 length: 17 residues. Germline trimming cut 5 bases from V and 3 bases from J; bases unmatched to any gene: 10. Germline V gene sequence: CDR1 SEHNR, CDR2 FQNEAQ (reference sequence). The DNA of the CDR3 is TGTGCCAGCAGCCCCTCCAGCGGGAGGGCCGACAAAAACATTCAGTACTTC. This encodes CASSPSSGRADKNIQYF.

The chain couples TRBV19 to TRBJ1-2; the D is unclear. The CDR3 is 12 residues long. Germline CDR1 and CDR2: LNHDA and SQIVND (reference sequence). Trimming pared 5 bases from V and 2 bases from J, leaving 6 bases between. Here the CDR3 DNA reads TGTGCCAGTAGTGCAGCCAACTATGGCTACACCTTC. It translates to CASSAANYGYTF.

The DNA of the CDR3 is TGTGCCAGCTCACCACCCAGTCAACTTGAAGCTTTCTTT. Residues: CASSPPSQLEAFF. The chain carries TRBV18 and TRBJ1-1; D remains ambiguous. Germline loops: CDR1 KGHSH, CDR2 LQKENI. The CDR3 runs to 13 residues. The V and J ends lost 0 bases and 7 bases respectively, with 9 bases between them.

This chain connects TRBV5-1 to TRBJ2-4; TRBD2 aligns across 7 bases. V gave up 4 bases and J gave up 6 bases; unmatched junction bases: 10. Germline V gives CDR1 SGHRS, CDR2 YFSETQ. The CDR3 covers 15 residues. CDR3 sequence reads: CASSTLPGGGNIQYF. CDR3 coding DNA: TGCGCCAGCAGCACCCTCCCGGGCGGGGGAAACATTCAGTACTTC.

The chain carries TRBV10-3 and TRBJ2-2; TRBD1 aligns across 8 bases. V was clipped by 6 bases and J by 6 bases; unmatched bases: 6. The CDR3 length is 14 residues. Germline-derived CDR1 and CDR2 are ENHRY and SYGVKD. The CDR3 nucleotides read TGTGCCATCAGCGCACGGACAGGGTCCGGGGAGCTGTTTTTT. It translates to CAISARTGSGELFF.

The CDR3 spells CASTEGTGGASGSGYTF. The CDR3 DNA reads as TGTGCCAGTACCGAGGGGACAGGGGGCGCTTCGGGTAGCGGCTACACCTTC. The J gene is TRBJ1-2, the V gene TRBV19; 12 bases match TRBD1. Germline V lookup: CDR1 LNHDA, CDR2 SQIVND (reference sequence). This CDR3 is 17 amino acids long. J was trimmed by 8 bases and V by 7 bases; bases with no gene match: 17.

The chain combines TRBV3-1 (or the pseudogene TRBV3-2) with TRBJ2-7; D not certain. The CDR3 length is 15 residues. CDR1 and CDR2 from the germline V gene are LGHDT and YNNKEL (reference sequence). V dropped 4 bases and J dropped 0 bases, with 13 bases sitting between them. The CDR3, as DNA: TGTGCCAGCAGCCCAAGTCCTGCTGGCTCCTACGAGCAGTACTTC. Residues: CASSPSPAGSYEQYF.

This clone is judged large. The V gene is TRBV6-2 or TRBV6-3, the J gene TRBJ1-5; D may be TRBD1 (6 bases). The germline V and J ends were trimmed by 4 bases and 9 bases, with 16 bases remaining between them. CDR1 and CDR2 (germline): MNHEY, SVGEGT. The CDR3 sequence is 14 residues long. In nucleotides, the CDR3 is TGTGCCAGCAGTTCCGGACAGCTTACTGGGCCCCAGCATTTT. Translation: CASSSGQLTGPQHF.

The table lists this clone with a few counts. The genes are TRBV7-3 and TRBJ2-1; D might be TRBD1 (6 bases). From germline, CDR1 is SGHTA and CDR2 FQGTGA. The CDR3 consists of 13 residues. V dropped 5 bases and J dropped 6 bases, with 11 bases sitting between them. This CDR3 reads CASSPGRGNEQFF. CDR3 DNA sequence: TGTGCCAGCAGCCCAGGCAGGGGCAATGAGCAGTTCTTC.

The chain combines TRBV5-5 with TRBJ2-1; no reliable D call. The CDR3 contains 15 residues. Germline CDR1 reads SGHKS; CDR2 reads YYEKEE (reference sequence). The V gene lost 0 bases and the J gene lost 0 bases, with 7 bases spanning the gap. CDR3 nucleotide sequence: TGTGCCAGCAGCTTGGCCCGGCGCTCCTACAATGAGCAGTTCTTC. Its translation is CASSLARRSYNEQFF.

J is TRBJ1-2 and V is TRBV11-2; D gene uncertain. CDR3 size: 13 residues. Trimming stripped 0 bases from V and 4 bases from J, with 6 bases between. CDR1 SGHAT and CDR2 FQNNGV come from the germline V gene. CDR3 in amino acids: CASSLDRRYGYTF. The CDR3, as DNA: TGTGCCAGCAGCTTAGATCGGCGCTATGGCTACACCTTC.

This chain links TRBV28 with TRBJ1-1, with 7 nucleotides matching TRBD1. The trim removed 4 bases at V and 1 base at J, leaving 6 bases unmatched. CDR1 is MDHEN and CDR2 is SYDVKM in the germline V gene. The CDR3 runs to 15 residues. The DNA of the CDR3 is TGTGCCAGCAGTTATACAGGGGAGGGGAACACTGAAGCTTTCTTT. Its translation is CASSYTGEGNTEAFF.

This chain connects TRBV28 to TRBJ2-1, with D possibly being TRBD2 (6 bases). The length of the CDR3 is 15 residues. The germline CDR1 and CDR2 sequences are MDHEN and SYDVKM. The V gene lost 6 bases and the J gene lost 0 bases, with 12 bases spanning the gap. In nucleotides, the CDR3 is TGTGCCAGCAGCCTTAGCGGAAGCTCCTACAATGAGCAGTTCTTC. It codes for CASSLSGSSYNEQFF.

V gene TRBV6-5 combines with J gene TRBJ1-1; 11 nucleotides align to TRBD1. The CDR3 loop spans 14 amino acids. V gave up 6 bases and J gave up 4 bases; unmatched junction bases: 4. Germline V gene data show CDR1 as MNHEY and CDR2 as SVGAGI. The CDR3 loop is CASRPGTGGTEAFF. In DNA, the CDR3 is TGTGCCAGCAGGCCCGGGACAGGGGGCACTGAAGCTTTCTTT.

This clone qualifies as medium-sized. The chain is built from TRBV2 and TRBJ2-1; the match to TRBD2 covers 8 bases. Germline V gene data show CDR1 as SNHLY and CDR2 as FYNNEI. There are 16 residues in the CDR3. The trim removed 4 bases at V and 4 bases at J, leaving 9 bases unmatched. The CDR3 here is CASSGTAGEVYNEQFF. As DNA, the CDR3 is TGTGCCAGCAGTGGTACAGCGGGAGAAGTATACAATGAGCAGTTCTTC. The full variable domain, with the rest looked up from reference TRBV2 and TRBJ2-1, is EPEVTQTPSHQVTQMGQEVILRCVPISNHLYFYWYRQILGQKVEFLVSFYNNEISEKSEIFDDQFSVERPDGSNFTLKIRSTKLEDSAMYFCASSGTAGEVYNEQFFGPGTRLTVL.

About this clone: The junction differs from germline at one of its ends, possibly a read error. Within the sample, other DNA sequences also encode this same CDR3. The chain employs TRBV3-1 (or the pseudogene TRBV3-2) and TRBJ2-1; 9 positions match TRBD2. Germline lookup yields CDR1 LGHDT and CDR2 YNNKEL (reference sequence). This CDR3 is 15 amino acids long. CDR3 DNA: TGTGCCAGTAGCCAAGACCTAGCGGGGTACAATGAGCAGTTCTTC. It codes for CASSQDLAGYNEQFF.

J is TRBJ2-7 and V is TRBV5-1; D gene unclear. Germline-derived CDR1 and CDR2 are SGHRS and YFSETQ. V lost 0 bases to trimming and J lost 5 bases, with 15 bases between them. The CDR3 extends over 15 amino acids. The CDR3 spells CASSLAGQYQNEQYF. The CDR3 coding sequence is TGCGCCAGCAGCTTGGCCGGGCAGTACCAGAACGAGCAGTACTTC.